Many counts were recorded for the clone carrying this T cell receptor beta chain. Its antigen is unidentified. The data are from a study of identical twins. TCRdb independently ran MiXCR on the 5' RACE reads; one entry per CDR3 protein. The sample holds approximately 680,000 distinct CDR3 sequences; under 8.5% are singletons and the top ten take around 1.6%. Notes on the study in general: Monozygotic twins shared more out-of-frame TCR alpha than recombination models predicted.

The trim removed 5 bases at V and 1 base at J, leaving 6 bases unmatched. Germline V gene data show CDR1 as SEHNR and CDR2 as FQNEAQ (reference sequence). The CDR3 runs to 15 residues. The same data also contributed to another study, on yellow fever vaccine responses in identical twins.

The chain joins TRBV7-9 to TRBJ1-1, with 8 nucleotides matching TRBD1. This TCR was sampled from a woman under 30 in good health. Sequenced material: PBMCs. The CDR3 DNA is TGTGCCAGCAGCCTTCGCGGACAGGGGAACACTGAAGCTTTCTTT. It yields the protein CASSLRGQGNTEAFF.